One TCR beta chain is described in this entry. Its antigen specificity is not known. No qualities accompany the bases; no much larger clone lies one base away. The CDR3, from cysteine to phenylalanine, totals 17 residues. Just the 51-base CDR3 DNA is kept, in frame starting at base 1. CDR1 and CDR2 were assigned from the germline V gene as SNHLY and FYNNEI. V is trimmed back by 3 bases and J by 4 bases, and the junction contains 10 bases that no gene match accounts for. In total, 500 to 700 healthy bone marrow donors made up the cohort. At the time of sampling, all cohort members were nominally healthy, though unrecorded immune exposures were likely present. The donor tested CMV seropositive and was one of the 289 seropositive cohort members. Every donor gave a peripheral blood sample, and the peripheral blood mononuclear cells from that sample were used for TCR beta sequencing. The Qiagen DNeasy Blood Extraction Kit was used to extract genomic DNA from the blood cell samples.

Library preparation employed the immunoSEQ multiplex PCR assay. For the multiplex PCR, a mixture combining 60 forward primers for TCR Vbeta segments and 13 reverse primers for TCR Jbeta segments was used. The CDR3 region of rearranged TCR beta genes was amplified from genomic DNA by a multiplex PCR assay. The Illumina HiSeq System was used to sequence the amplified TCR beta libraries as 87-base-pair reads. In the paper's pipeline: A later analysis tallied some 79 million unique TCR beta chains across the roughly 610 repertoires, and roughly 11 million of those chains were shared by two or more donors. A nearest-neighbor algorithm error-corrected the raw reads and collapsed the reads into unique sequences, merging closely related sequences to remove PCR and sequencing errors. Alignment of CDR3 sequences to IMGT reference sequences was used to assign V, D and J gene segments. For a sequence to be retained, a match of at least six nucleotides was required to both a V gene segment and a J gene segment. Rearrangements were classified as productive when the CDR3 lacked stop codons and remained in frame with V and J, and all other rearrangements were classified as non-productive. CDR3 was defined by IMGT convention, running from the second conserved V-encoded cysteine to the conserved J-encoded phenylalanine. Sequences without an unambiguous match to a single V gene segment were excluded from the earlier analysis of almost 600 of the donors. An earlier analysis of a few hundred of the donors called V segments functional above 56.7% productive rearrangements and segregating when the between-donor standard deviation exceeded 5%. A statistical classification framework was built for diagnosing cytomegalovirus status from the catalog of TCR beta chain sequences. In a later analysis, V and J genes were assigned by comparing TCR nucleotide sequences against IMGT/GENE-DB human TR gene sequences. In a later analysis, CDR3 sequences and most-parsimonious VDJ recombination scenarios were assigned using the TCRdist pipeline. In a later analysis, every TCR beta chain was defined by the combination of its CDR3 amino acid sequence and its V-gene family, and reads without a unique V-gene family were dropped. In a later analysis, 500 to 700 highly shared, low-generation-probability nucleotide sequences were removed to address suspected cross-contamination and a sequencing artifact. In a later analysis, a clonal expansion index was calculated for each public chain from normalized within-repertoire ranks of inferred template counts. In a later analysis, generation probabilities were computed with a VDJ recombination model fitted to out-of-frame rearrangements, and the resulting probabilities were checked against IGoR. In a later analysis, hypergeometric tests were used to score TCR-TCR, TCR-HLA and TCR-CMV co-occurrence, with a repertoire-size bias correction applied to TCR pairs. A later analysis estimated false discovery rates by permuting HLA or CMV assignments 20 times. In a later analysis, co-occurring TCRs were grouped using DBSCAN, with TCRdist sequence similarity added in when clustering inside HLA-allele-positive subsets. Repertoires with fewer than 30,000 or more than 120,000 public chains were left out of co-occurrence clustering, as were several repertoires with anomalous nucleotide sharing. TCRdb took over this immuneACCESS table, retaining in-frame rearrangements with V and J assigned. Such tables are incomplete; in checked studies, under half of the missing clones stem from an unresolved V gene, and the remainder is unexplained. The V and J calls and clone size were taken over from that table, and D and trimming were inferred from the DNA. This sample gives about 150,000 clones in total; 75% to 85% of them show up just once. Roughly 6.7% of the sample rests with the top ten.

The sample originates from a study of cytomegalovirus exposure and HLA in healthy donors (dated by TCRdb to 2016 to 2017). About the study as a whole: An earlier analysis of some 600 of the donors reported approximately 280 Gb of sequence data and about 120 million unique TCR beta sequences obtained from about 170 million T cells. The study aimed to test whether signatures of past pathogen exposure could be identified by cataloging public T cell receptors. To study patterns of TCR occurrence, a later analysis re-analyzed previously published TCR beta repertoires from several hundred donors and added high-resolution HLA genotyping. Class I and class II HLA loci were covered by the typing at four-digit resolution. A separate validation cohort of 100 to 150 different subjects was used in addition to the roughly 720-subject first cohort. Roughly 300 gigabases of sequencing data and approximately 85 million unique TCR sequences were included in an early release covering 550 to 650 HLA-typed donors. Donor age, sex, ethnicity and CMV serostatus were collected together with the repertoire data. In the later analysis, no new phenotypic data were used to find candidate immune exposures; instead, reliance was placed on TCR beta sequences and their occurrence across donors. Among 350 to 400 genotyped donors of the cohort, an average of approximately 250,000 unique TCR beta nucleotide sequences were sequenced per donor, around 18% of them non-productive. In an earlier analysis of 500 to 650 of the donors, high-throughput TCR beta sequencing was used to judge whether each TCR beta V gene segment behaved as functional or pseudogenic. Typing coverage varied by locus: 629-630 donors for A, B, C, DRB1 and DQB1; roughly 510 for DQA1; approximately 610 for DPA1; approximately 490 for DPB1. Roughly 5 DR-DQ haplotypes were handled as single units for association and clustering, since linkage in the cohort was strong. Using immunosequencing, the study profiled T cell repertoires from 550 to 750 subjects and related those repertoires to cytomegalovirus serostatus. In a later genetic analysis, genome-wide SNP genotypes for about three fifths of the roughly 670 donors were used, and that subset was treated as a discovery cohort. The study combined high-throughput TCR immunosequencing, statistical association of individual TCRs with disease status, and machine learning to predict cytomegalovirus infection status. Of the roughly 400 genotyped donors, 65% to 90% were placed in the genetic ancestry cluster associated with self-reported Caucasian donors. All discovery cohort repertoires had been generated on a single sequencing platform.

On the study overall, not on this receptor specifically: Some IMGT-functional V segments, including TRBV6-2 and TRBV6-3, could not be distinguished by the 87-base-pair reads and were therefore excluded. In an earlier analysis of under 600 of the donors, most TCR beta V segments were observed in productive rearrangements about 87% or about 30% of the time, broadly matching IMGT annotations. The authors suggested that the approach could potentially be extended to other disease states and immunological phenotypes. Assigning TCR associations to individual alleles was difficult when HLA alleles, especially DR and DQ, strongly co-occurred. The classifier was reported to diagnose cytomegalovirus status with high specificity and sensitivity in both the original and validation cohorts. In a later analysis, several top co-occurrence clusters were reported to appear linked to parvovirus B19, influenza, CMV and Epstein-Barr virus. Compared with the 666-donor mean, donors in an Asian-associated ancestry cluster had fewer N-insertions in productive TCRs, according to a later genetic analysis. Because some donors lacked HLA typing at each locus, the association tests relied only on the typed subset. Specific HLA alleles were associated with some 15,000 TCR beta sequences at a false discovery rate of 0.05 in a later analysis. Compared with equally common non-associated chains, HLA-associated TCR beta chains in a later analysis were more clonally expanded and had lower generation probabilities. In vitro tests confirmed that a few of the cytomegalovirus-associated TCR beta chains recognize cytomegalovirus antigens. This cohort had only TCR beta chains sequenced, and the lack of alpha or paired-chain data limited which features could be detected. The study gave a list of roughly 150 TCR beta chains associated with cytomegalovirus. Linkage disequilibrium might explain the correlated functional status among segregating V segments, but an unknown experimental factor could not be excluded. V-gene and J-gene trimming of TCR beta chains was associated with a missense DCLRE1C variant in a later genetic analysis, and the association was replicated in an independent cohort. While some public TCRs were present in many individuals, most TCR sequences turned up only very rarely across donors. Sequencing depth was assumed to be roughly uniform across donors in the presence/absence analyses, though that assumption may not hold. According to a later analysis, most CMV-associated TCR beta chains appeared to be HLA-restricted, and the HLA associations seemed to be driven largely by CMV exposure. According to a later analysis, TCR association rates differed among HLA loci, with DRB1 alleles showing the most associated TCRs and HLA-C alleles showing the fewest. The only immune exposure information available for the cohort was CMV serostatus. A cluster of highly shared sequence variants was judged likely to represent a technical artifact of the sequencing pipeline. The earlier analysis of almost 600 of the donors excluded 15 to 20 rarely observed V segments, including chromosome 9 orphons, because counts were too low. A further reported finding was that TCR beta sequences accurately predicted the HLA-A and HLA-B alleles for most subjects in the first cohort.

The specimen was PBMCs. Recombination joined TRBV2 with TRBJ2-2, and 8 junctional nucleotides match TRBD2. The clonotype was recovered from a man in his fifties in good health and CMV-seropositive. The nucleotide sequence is TGTGCCAGCAGTGATCCGGGAGGGAGAATCTCCACCGGGGAGCTGTTTTTT. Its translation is CASSDPGGRISTGELFF. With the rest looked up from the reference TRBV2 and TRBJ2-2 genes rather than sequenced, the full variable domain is EPEVTQTPSHQVTQMGQEVILRCVPISNHLYFYWYRQILGQKVEFLVSFYNNEISEKSEIFDDQFSVERPDGSNFTLKIRSTKLEDSAMYFCASSDPGGRISTGELFFGEGSRLTVL.